Included here is one T cell receptor beta chain sequence, with context. The clone's antigen remains unknown. The record has no base qualities; no much larger clone is one base away. Explained via the paper, the treatment or condition label denotes: suppressive antiretroviral therapy. A pool of overlapping 15-mer peptides from HIV-1 Gag, at around 0.99 ug per peptide per mL, was used to stimulate the cells. Memory CD4+ T cells that did not respond, being CD40L-negative, CD69-negative and CD45RO-high, were sorted as memory populations depleted of antigen-responding cells. HIV-1-infected adults in whom suppressive ART had been started during chronic infection were enrolled as participants. Participants had undetectable plasma HIV-1 RNA below 50 copies/mL for at least 4 years. To be included, participants needed a CD4+ T cell count above 400 cells/uL and a positive CMV serology. Before stimulation, PBMCs were isolated using density centrifugation and depleted of CD8+ T cells. For about 20 hours, CD8-depleted PBMCs were stimulated with anti-CD28/CD49d costimulation, a CD40-blocking antibody, and enfuvirtide, which was added to prevent new infections. Cell sorting was performed on a Beckman Coulter MoFlo Legacy or XDP sorter, and dead cells were excluded with propidium iodide. Genomic DNA was extracted with the QIAamp DNA Mini Kit for samples above one million cells, otherwise with the Quick-DNA Microprep Kit.

The data are from a study of persistence of HIV-infected CD4 T cells (TCRdb year 2020). Regarding the research as a whole: The study isolated CMV- and HIV-1 Gag-responding CD4+ T cells from ART-treated individuals to examine antigen-driven clonal expansion of HIV-1-infected cells. The median time the participants had spent on suppressive ART was 8 years. Apart from two participants who underwent leukapheresis at a single time point, peripheral blood samples of up to 180 mL were collected from participants at multiple time points. The clonality of all cells in each sorted population was assessed by TCRbeta sequencing, whereas the clonality of infected cells was assessed by proviral sequencing. In the cross-participant TCR cluster analysis, eight or nine participants were included for CMV and 6 or 7 participants were included for Gag. What the work shows at the level of the full study, not this receptor alone: TCRbeta richness in CMV- and Gag-responding cells was significantly lower than in anti-CD3/anti-CD28-responding cells; CMV-responding cells had higher oligoclonality than CD3/CD28-stimulated and Gag-responding cells. Bulk TCR analyses could not be restricted to the rare CMV-responding cells that actually carried HIV-1 proviruses. Within the same sorted populations, TCR oligoclonality correlated with proviral oligoclonality. Only a small number of individuals took part in the study, and the range of antigens tested was limited. Enrichment of degenerate expanded CDR3beta sequences was found in antigen-responding cells, suggesting convergent selection of CD4+ responses to CMV and Gag.

TCRbeta repertoires were sequenced from genomic DNA with the immunoSEQ hsTCRB assay version 4 in survey mode. For TCRbeta sequencing, genomic DNA was diluted to around 10 ng/uL, with up to about 1 ug used per sample. The original methods were these. Analysis of the TCRbeta data was done in ImmunoSeq Analyzer 3.0, and diversity was computed on productive nucleotide rearrangements. Using the Immunarch R package, lower-bound TCR diversity was estimated with the improved Chao index and clonality was estimated with the Gini coefficient. When different nucleotide rearrangements encoded the same CDR3beta amino acid sequence, each rearrangement was treated as a distinct clonotype. TCRbeta sequences significantly enriched in antigen-responding cells relative to anti-CD3/anti-CD28-activated cells were identified by differential abundance analysis. Using predicted peptide-MHC specificity as the basis, GLIPH2 grouped TCRs into clusters, both for each participant individually and for the merged data sets that combined participants. Here the immuneACCESS table is served through TCRdb, limited to in-frame sequences with V and J called. Missing clones are a known gap in these copies; in checked studies unresolved V genes cover under half, and the rest lacks a known reason. The V and J calls and clone size come from that table; D and trimming were worked out from the DNA. This sample lists some 40,000 clones; about 83% were detected once. The ten largest clones add up to roughly 5.6% of the sample.

CDR1 SGHTA and CDR2 FQGNSA were looked up in the germline V gene. Deletion took 1 base off V and 2 bases off J, with a span of 12 bases between the germline ends. The CDR3 contains 16 residues, cysteine and phenylalanine counted. The only DNA kept is the CDR3, 48 bases in frame from the first base. The material was cultured CD4+ T cells from PBMCs, obtained from a patient who received antiretroviral therapy. The cell subset or site label here, explained by the study, means: CD40L-CD69- CD45RO-high memory CD4 T cells not responding to Gag peptides. The V and J genes are TRBV7-2 and TRBJ1-5, with no confidently assigned D gene. This TCR was recovered from an adult with HIV. The donor label of this sample is uncertain. The CDR3 region has the sequence CASSLEAGWGNQPQHF. The DNA reads TGTGCCAGCAGCTTAGAGGCGGGATGGGGCAATCAGCCCCAGCATTTT.